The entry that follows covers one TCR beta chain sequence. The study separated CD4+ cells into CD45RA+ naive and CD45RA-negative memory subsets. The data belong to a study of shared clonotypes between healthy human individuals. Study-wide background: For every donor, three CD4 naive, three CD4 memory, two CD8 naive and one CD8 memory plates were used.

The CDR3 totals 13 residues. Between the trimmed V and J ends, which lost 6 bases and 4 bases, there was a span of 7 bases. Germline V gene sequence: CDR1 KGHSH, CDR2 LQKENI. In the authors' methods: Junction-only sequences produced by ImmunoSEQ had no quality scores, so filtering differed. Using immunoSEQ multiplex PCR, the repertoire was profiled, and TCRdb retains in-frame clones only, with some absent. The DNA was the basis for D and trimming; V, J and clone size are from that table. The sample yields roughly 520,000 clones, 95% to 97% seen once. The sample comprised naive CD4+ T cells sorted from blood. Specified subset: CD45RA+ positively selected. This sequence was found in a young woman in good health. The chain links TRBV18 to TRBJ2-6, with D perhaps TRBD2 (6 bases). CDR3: CASSRGGANVLTF. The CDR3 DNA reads TGTGCCAGCTCCCGGGGGGGGGCCAACGTCCTGACTTTC.